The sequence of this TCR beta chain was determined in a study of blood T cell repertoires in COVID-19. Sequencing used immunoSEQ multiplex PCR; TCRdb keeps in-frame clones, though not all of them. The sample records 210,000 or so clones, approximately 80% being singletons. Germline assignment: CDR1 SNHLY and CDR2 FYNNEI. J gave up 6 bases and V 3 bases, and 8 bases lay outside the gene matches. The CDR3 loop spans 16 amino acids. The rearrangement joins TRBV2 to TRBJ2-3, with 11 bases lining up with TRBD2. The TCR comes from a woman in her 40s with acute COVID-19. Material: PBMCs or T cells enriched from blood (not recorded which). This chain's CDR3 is CASSDWASGGMDTQYF. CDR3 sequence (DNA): TGTGCCAGCAGTGATTGGGCTAGCGGGGGGATGGATACGCAGTATTTT.